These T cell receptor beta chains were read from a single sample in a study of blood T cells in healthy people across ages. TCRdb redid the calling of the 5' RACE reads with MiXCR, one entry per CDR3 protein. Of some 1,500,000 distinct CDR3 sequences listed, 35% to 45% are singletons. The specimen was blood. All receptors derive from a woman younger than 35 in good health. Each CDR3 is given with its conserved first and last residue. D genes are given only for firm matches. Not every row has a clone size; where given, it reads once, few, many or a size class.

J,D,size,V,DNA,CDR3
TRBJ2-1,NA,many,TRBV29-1,TGCAGCGTTGAAGAGAGCAATGAGCAGTTCTTC,CSVEESNEQFF
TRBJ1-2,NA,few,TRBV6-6,TGTGCCAGCAGTTACCGGGGGCAGAACTATGGCTACACCTTC,CASSYRGQNYGYTF
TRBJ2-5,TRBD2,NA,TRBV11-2,TGTGCCAGCAGCTACCTTAGCGGGGCTGGCAATGAGCAGTACTTC,CASSYLSGAGNEQYF
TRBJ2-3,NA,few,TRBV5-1,TGCGCCAGCAGCTTGTCCCCCCGAACGCACACAGATACGCAGTATTTT,CASSLSPRTHTDTQYF
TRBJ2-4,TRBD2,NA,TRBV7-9,TGTGCCAGCAGACTAGCGGGGGCCCTCCACAATGAGCAGTACTTC,CASRLAGALHNEQYF
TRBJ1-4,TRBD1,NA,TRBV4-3,TGCGCCAGCAGCCAAGATCGACGACAGGGGGGATTTAGTGAAAAACTGTTTTTT,CASSQDRRQGGFSEKLFF
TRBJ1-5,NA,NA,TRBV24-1,TGTGCCACCAGTGAGGGAGGGATAAGCAATCAGCCCCAGCATTTT,CATSEGGISNQPQHF
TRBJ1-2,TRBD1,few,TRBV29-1,TGCAGCACCTGGACAGGGATTGGGACTAACTATGGCTACACCTTC,CSTWTGIGTNYGYTF
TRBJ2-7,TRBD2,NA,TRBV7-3,TGTGCCAGCAGCCTCCTAGCGGGGACCTACAATGAGCAGTACTTC,CASSLLAGTYNEQYF
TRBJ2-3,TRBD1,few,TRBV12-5,TGTGCTAGTGGTTTGGGGGACAGCAGGGATACGCAGTATTTT,CASGLGDSRDTQYF
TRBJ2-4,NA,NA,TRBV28,TGTGCCAGCAGTTTAAGGCACCCCGGAGAAGCCAAAAACATTCAGTACTTC,CASSLRHPGEAKNIQYF
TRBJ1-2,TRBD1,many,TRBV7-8,TGTGCCAGCAGCTTAGCGGGGACAGCCTATGGCTACACCTTC,CASSLAGTAYGYTF
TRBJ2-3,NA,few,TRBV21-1,TGTGCCAGCAGCAAAGGACTAGAGTTAGATACGCAGTATTTT,CASSKGLELDTQYF
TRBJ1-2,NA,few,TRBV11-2,TGTGCCAGCAGCGAAGGCAGGTCCTATGGCTACACCTTC,CASSEGRSYGYTF
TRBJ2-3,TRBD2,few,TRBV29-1,TGCAGCGTGCCCGGTAGCGGGAGGGCCCTCTTGGATACGCAGTATTTT,CSVPGSGRALLDTQYF
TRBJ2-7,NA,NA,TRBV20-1,TGCAGTGCTAGGTTACGACAGGCCCGACCCTACGAGCAGTACTTC,CSARLRQARPYEQYF
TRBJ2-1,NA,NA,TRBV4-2,TGTGCCAGCAGCCAAGAAAGGGACTCCTACAATGAGCAGTTCTTC,CASSQERDSYNEQFF
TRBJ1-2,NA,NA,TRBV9,TGTGCCGGCAGCGTAGATACACGTGGCTACACCTTC,CAGSVDTRGYTF